What follows are 10 T cell receptor beta chains derived from one specimen sequenced in a study of T cells in women clearing cervical HPV infection. Only in-frame clones appear in the TCRdb table, and some are missing; sequencing was by immunoSEQ multiplex PCR. The sample totals 40,000 to 55,000 clones. The sample comprised blood buffy coat. The receptors were sampled from a woman between 18 and 70 years old with a cervical HPV16 infection that either progressed to CIN3+ or cleared (not recorded which).

Comment on this clone: The missing CDR3 end, 3 residues past where the read stops, is filled in from the germline J gene. This chain links TRBV20-1 with TRBJ2-3; D gene unclear. CDR3 length: 12 amino acids. Germline V gene data show CDR1 as DFQATT and CDR2 as SNEGSKA (reference sequence). CDR3 amino acids: CSARAALETQYF. The DNA read from the CDR3 is TGCAGTGCTAGGGCGGCTCTGGAGACG.

Note on this clone: The CDR3 end lies 3 residues beyond the end of the read and is filled in from the germline J gene. The chain recombines TRBV7-3 with TRBJ2-2; D is uncertain. Germline V gene sequence: CDR1 SGHTA, CDR2 FQGTGA. This CDR3 has 14 amino acids. The V end was cut by 5 bases, the J end by 4 bases, with 11 bases between. The sequenced part of the CDR3 DNA is TGTGCCAGCAGCCGACGTCTAGGCACCGGGGAG. Residues: CASSRRLGTGE. The whole CDR3 region reads CASSRRLGTGELFF.

As regards this clone: The read ends 3 residues before the CDR3 terminus; that terminus is restored from the germline J gene. The chain is built from TRBV5-3 and TRBJ2-7; 9 bases agree with TRBD2. TRBV5-3 counts as an open reading frame of uncertain function. The CDR3 spans 17 residues. After removal of 0 bases from V and 2 bases from J, the junction contained 9 bases not matched to a gene. The CDR3 reads CARSLVPAGGLTYEQYF. The covered CDR3 bases are TGTGCCAGAAGCTTGGTTCCGGCGGGGGGGCTGACCTACGAG.

A remark on this clone: Read data end 3 residues before the CDR3 end; the end is taken from the germline J gene. This chain links TRBV11-2 with TRBJ1-6; D not resolved. The CDR3 runs to 15 residues. Germline V gene lookup returns CDR1 SGHAT and CDR2 FQNNGV. Trimming removed 5 bases from V and 3 bases from J, with 11 bases in between. The CDR3 here is CASSTGISYNSPLHF. Incomplete CDR3 DNA: TGTGCCAGCAGCACGGGGATAAGCTATAATTCACCC.

A note on this clone: The CDR3 end falls 3 residues outside the read, so it is completed with the germline J gene. The V call is TRBV5-1, the J call TRBJ1-4, with TRBD1 matching over 7 bases. V shed 1 base and J 0 bases; nucleotides not matched to a gene: 12. Germline CDR1 SGHRS, CDR2 YFSETQ. The CDR3 sequence is 19 residues long. The CDR3 DNA, read in part, is TGCGCCAGCAGCTTGAGGGGCTTTGGGACAGCCTCAACTAATGAAAAA. It specifies CASSLRGFGTASTNEK. In full, the CDR3 reads CASSLRGFGTASTNEKLFF.

For this clone: The DNA ends 3 residues before the CDR3 does, and the rest of the CDR3 is filled in from the germline J gene. The chain couples TRBV20-1 to TRBJ1-4, with D perhaps TRBD1 (6 bases). Germline CDR1 DFQATT, CDR2 SNEGSKA (reference sequence). V lost 7 bases and J lost 7, with 16 bases in between. The CDR3 consists of 13 residues. CDR3 DNA (partial): TGCAGTGTTAGTGCAGGGGTGCGTGAAAAA. Amino acids: CSVSAGVREK. In full, the CDR3 reads CSVSAGVREKLFF.

Remarks on this clone: The read ends 3 residues shy of where the CDR3 ends; the end is completed using the germline J gene. V usage is TRBV7-3 and J usage is TRBJ1-5; 10 positions agree with TRBD1. Germline CDR1 reads SGHTA; CDR2 reads FQGTGA. V was pared by 5 bases and J by 2 bases, with 3 bases of the junction left unmatched. The CDR3 is 15 residues long. The CDR3 bases that were read are TGTGCCAGCAGCCGGACAGGGGGTGGCAATCAGCCC. This encodes CASSRTGGGNQP. The whole CDR3 is CASSRTGGGNQPQHF.

CDR3 amino acids: CAWLAGQETQYF. CDR3 bases read: TGTGCCTGGCTAGCGGGCCAAGAGACG. The V call is TRBV30, the J call TRBJ2-3; 8 bases are shared with TRBD2. The DNA ends 3 residues before the CDR3 does, and the rest of the CDR3 is filled in from the germline J gene. Germline-derived CDR1 and CDR2 are GTSNPN and SVGIG (reference sequence). This CDR3 comprises 12 residues. The full variable domain, rest sourced from reference TRBV30 and TRBJ2-3, is SQTIHQWPATLVQPVGSPLSLECTVEGTSNPNLYWYRQAAGRGLQLLFYSVGIGQISSEVPQNLSASRPQDRQFILSSKKLLLSDSGFYLCAWLAGQETQYFGPGTRLTVL.

On this clone itself: The read ends 3 residues before the CDR3 terminus; that terminus is restored from the germline J gene. The chain has TRBV6-2 or TRBV6-3 and TRBJ2-3, with D unclear. From germline, CDR1 is MNHEY and CDR2 SVGEGT. The CDR3 totals 15 residues. Trimming took 10 bases from V and 0 from J, leaving 17 bases between them. The covered CDR3 bases are TGTGCCACGGGTAGGAGCGCGGCAAGCACAGATACG. Translation: CATGRSAASTDT. The full CDR3 sequence reads CATGRSAASTDTQYF.

Note on this clone: The CDR3 end falls 3 residues outside the read, so it is completed with the germline J gene. This sequence joins TRBV19 and TRBJ2-7; 11 bases map to TRBD1. Per the germline V gene, CDR1 is LNHDA and CDR2 is SQIVND (reference sequence). This CDR3 region has 17 residues. The junction had 14 bases not matched to a gene; V was cut back by 6 bases and J by 4 bases. The CDR3 loop is CASRSGGGQGGVYEQYF. CDR3 bases read: TGTGCCAGTAGAAGCGGCGGGGGACAGGGGGGAGTATACGAG.